The 8 T cell receptor beta chains below all came from one sample that was sequenced in a study of long-term antiretroviral therapy in people with HIV. Running of the v3.0 immunoSEQ assay took place at survey level. Using immunoSEQ multiplex PCR, the repertoire was profiled, and TCRdb retains in-frame clones only, with some absent. This sample has fewer than 55,000 clones, with 90% to 95% found just once. Sequenced here: unsorted PBMCs, sampled 3.7 years after starting antiretroviral therapy. These receptors were collected from a woman between 50 and 59 years old with HIV.

The CDR3, as DNA: TGCGCCAGCAGCCAAGAGGGGTGGACCGGGACAGAGAACACTGAAGCTTTCTTT. This sequence encodes CASSQEGWTGTENTEAFF. The chain links TRBV4-1 to TRBJ1-1; TRBD1 agrees at 7 bases. The CDR3 loop spans 18 amino acids. The V and J ends lost 0 bases and 1 base, in that order; junction bases with no gene match: 11. CDR1 MGHRA and CDR2 YSYEKL come from the germline V gene.

This chain joins TRBV14 and TRBJ2-3; 12 nucleotides agree with TRBD2. The CDR3 is 18 residues long. Trimming took 4 bases from V and 1 from J; bases not matched to a gene: 9. Germline values: CDR1 SGHDN, CDR2 FVKESK. CDR3: CASSPLAGGPGGTDTQYF. The CDR3 DNA is TGTGCCAGCAGCCCACTAGCGGGGGGCCCCGGTGGCACAGATACGCAGTATTTT.

V gene TRBV4-2 combines with J gene TRBJ2-3; D uncertain. The CDR3 runs 17 residues. V lost 1 base and J lost 6, with 20 bases in between. Looked up from germline, CDR1 is LGHNA and CDR2 is YNFKEQ. The CDR3: CASSQAAFIPQSDTQYF. The DNA of the CDR3 is TGTGCCAGCAGCCAAGCAGCTTTCATCCCACAGTCGGATACGCAGTATTTT.

The chain recombines TRBV2 with TRBJ1-6; D remains unclear. The CDR3 runs to 18 residues. Deletions cut 7 bases from V and 1 base from J, with 20 bases between. The germline gives CDR1 SNHLY, CDR2 FYNNEI. The CDR3 loop reads CASNPQQGRGSYNSPLHF. CDR3 bases: TGTGCCAGCAACCCACAGCAAGGGCGAGGATCCTATAATTCACCCCTCCACTTT.

Written as DNA, the CDR3 is TGCGCCAGCAGCTTGGCCTATCGGGGACGGAACACTGAAGCTTTCTTT. Its translation is CASSLAYRGRNTEAFF. The gene calls are TRBV5-1 and TRBJ1-1; the D gene is possibly TRBD1 (5 bases). Between the trimmed V and J ends, which lost 0 bases and 1 base, there was a span of 13 bases. Germline CDR1 and CDR2: SGHRS and YFSETQ. The CDR3 runs 16 residues.

The chain combines TRBV19 with TRBJ2-6; TRBD1 matches at 7 bases. Germline V CDR1 and CDR2: LNHDA, SQIVND (reference sequence). Trimming removed 4 bases from V and 0 bases from J; junction bases left unmatched: 12. The CDR3 spans 19 residues. The CDR3, as DNA: TGTGCCAGTAGTACTGCACCGGGACAGCGCGACTCTGGGGCCAACGTCCTGACTTTC. Protein: CASSTAPGQRDSGANVLTF.

The chain joins TRBV5-4 to TRBJ2-7; TRBD2 matches 14 bases. From germline, CDR1 is SGHNT and CDR2 YYREEE (reference sequence). J was trimmed by 6 bases and V by 4 bases; bases with no gene match: 3. The CDR3 extends over 14 amino acids. CDR3 sequence reads: CASSLGLAGGEQYF. CDR3 in DNA: TGTGCCAGCAGCCTAGGACTAGCGGGGGGCGAGCAGTACTTC.

This clone was observed a single time. This chain connects TRBV6-1 to TRBJ2-7; a weak D match, TRBD1 (6 bases). Between the trimmed V and J ends, which lost 5 bases and 1 base, there was a span of 15 bases. The CDR3 is 15 amino acids. The germline V gene has CDR1 MNHNS and CDR2 SASEGT. CDR3 protein: CASSRGRTVSYEQYF. Written as DNA, the CDR3 is TGTGCCAGCAGTCGCGGAAGGACAGTTTCCTACGAGCAGTACTTC.